What follows describes a single TCR beta chain. As yet, its antigen is unknown. A much larger clone is a single base away; this may be a read error. RNA transcripts were the template for amplifying TCR beta CDR3 regions. The HTBI primer set was used in a first-round RT-PCR of the TCR CDR3. TCRdb independently ran MiXCR on the multiplex PCR reads; one entry per CDR3 protein. The sample has 450,000 to 650,000 distinct CDR3 sequences; approximately 17% are singletons. The data were taken from a study of T cells in Graves' hyperthyroidism and ophthalmopathy. Study findings and constraints: Most thyroid clonotypes expanded above 0.001 were also detected in blood. For ophthalmopathy, model prediction preceded onset by a median roughly 6.2 months.

Germline V lookup: CDR1 SGHTA, CDR2 FQGNSA. This CDR3 contains 13 residues. Trimming stripped 6 bases from V and 8 bases from J, with 15 bases between. Clinical symptoms, serum thyroxine, TRAb, thyroid ultrasound and orbital computed tomography informed diagnoses. Fresh peripheral blood, 10 ml, was the source of the PBMCs. The chain recombines TRBV7-2 with TRBJ2-3; D is ambiguous. The sequence came from a woman under 30 with Graves' ophthalmopathy. Sequencing input: blood. The CDR3, as DNA: TGTGCCAGCAGAACACCACAACAAGGTACGCAGTATTTT. Translating it yields CASRTPQQGTQYF.